Each of the 5 T cell receptor beta chains below was sequenced from the same sample in a study of blood T cell repertoires in COVID-19. Profiled with immunoSEQ multiplex PCR; TCRdb holds only in-frame clones, not every one. The table records over 200,000 clones, roughly nine tenths of them present only once. Sequencing was performed on peripheral blood. These receptors originate from a woman under 30 who had recovered from COVID-19.

The rearrangement joins TRBV18 to TRBJ2-2; TRBD1 might be the D (6 bases). Germline V gene lookup returns CDR1 KGHSH and CDR2 LQKENI. Trimming took 1 base from V and 4 from J, leaving 16 bases between them. The CDR3 loop spans 17 amino acids. The CDR3: CASSPQVAGEATGELFF. DNA for the CDR3: TGTGCCAGCTCACCACAAGTGGCAGGGGAAGCCACCGGGGAGCTGTTTTTT.

The chain uses TRBV12-2 and TRBJ1-2. TRBV12-2 is marked as a pseudogene. The CDR3 sequence is 17 residues long. DNA for the CDR3: TGTGCAAGTCGCTCCCAATTGCGGGACGGAAGACTCAATGGCTACACCTTC. It is translated as CASRSQLRDGRLNGYTF.

The chain is built from TRBV18 and TRBJ2-7, with D possibly being TRBD1 (5 bases). The V gene lost 1 base and the J gene lost 1 base, with 14 bases spanning the gap. Germline V CDR1 and CDR2: KGHSH, LQKENI. CDR3 length: 16 amino acids. The CDR3 region is CASSPQGAVESYEQYF. CDR3 in DNA: TGTGCCAGCTCACCACAAGGGGCCGTCGAGTCCTACGAGCAGTACTTC.

The chain employs TRBV12-2 and TRBJ2-2; the D call in the table, TRBD2, was not verified against the DNA. TRBV12-2 is recorded as a pseudogene. The CDR3 is 18 residues long. The CDR3 DNA is TGTGCAAGTCGCTTAGCGTTCAAGCGGGAGGGGAACACCGGGGAGCTGTTTTTT. This codes for CASRLAFKREGNTGELFF.

The chain couples TRBV7-9 to TRBJ2-7; TRBD1 is a possible D gene (6 bases). The CDR3 length is 16 residues. Per germline, CDR1 SEHNR and CDR2 FQNEAQ (reference sequence). Trimming stripped 4 bases from V and 2 bases from J, with 18 bases between. This CDR3 reads CASSSFLRGSPYEQYF. The CDR3 nucleotides are TGTGCCAGCAGCTCCTTCCTTAGGGGGAGCCCCTACGAGCAGTACTTC.